A selection of T cell receptor beta chains follows, all from one sample in a study of blood T cells in healthy people across ages. TCRdb independently ran MiXCR on the 5' RACE reads; one entry per CDR3 protein. Counted here are 500,000 to 600,000 distinct CDR3 sequences, roughly 28% occurring once; the ten biggest clones make up 18%. Sample: blood. The receptors derive from a woman in her seventies in good health. Both conserved end residues are part of each CDR3. A D gene is named only where the DNA matches it firmly. Size tells how often a clone was seen (once, few, many) or the class of an expanded clone, and some rows leave it out.

CDR3aa: CSAPGTGVNTEAFF; CDR3nt: TGCAGTGCTCCCGGGACAGGGGTGAACACTGAAGCTTTCTTT; v_gene: TRBV20-1; abundance: once; d_gene: TRBD1; j_gene: TRBJ1-1
CDR3aa: CASRSLGAGGSYNEQFF; CDR3nt: TGTGCCAGCAGATCTCTGGGGGCGGGGGGTTCCTACAATGAGCAGTTCTTC; v_gene: TRBV11-2; abundance: .; d_gene: TRBD2; j_gene: TRBJ2-1
CDR3aa: CSARSREGTSNTGELFF; CDR3nt: TGCAGTGCTAGATCCCGAGAGGGTACCTCGAACACCGGGGAGCTGTTTTTT; v_gene: TRBV20-1; abundance: once; d_gene: .; j_gene: TRBJ2-2
CDR3aa: CASSLVLGLAGDNEQFF; CDR3nt: TGTGCCAGCAGTTTAGTACTGGGACTAGCGGGAGACAATGAGCAGTTCTTC; v_gene: TRBV28; abundance: .; d_gene: TRBD2; j_gene: TRBJ2-1
CDR3aa: CSVGNPSGNTIYF; CDR3nt: TGCAGCGTTGGTAACCCTTCTGGAAACACCATATATTTT; v_gene: TRBV29-1; abundance: .; d_gene: .; j_gene: TRBJ1-3
CDR3aa: CAGRGQYNEQFF; CDR3nt: TGCGCCGGGCGCGGGCAATACAATGAGCAGTTCTTC; v_gene: TRBV5-1; abundance: .; d_gene: .; j_gene: TRBJ2-1
CDR3aa: CSAGGQRGGGYTF; CDR3nt: TGCAGTGCGGGGGGACAGCGAGGGGGAGGCTACACCTTC; v_gene: TRBV20-1; abundance: few; d_gene: TRBD1; j_gene: TRBJ1-2
CDR3aa: CSASGTSNEKLFF; CDR3nt: TGCAGTGCTTCCGGGACAAGTAATGAAAAACTGTTTTTT; v_gene: TRBV20-1; abundance: .; d_gene: .; j_gene: TRBJ1-4
CDR3aa: CASGLAVYEQYF; CDR3nt: TGTGCCAGCGGGCTAGCGGTCTACGAGCAGTACTTC; v_gene: TRBV5-5; abundance: few; d_gene: TRBD2; j_gene: TRBJ2-7
CDR3aa: CSAKSGSSYNEQFF; CDR3nt: TGCAGTGCTAAGAGCGGGAGCTCCTACAATGAGCAGTTCTTC; v_gene: TRBV20-1; abundance: few; d_gene: TRBD2; j_gene: TRBJ2-1
CDR3aa: CASSQESHRVYGYTF; CDR3nt: TGCGCCAGCAGCCAAGAGTCCCACAGGGTCTATGGCTACACCTTC; v_gene: TRBV4-3; abundance: .; d_gene: .; j_gene: TRBJ1-2
CDR3aa: CASSKDPDGFGGGEYGAFF; CDR3nt: TGTGCCAGCAGTAAGGACCCCGACGGGTTCGGGGGTGGAGAGTATGGAGCTTTCTTT; v_gene: TRBV6-1; abundance: .; d_gene: .; j_gene: TRBJ1-1
CDR3aa: CATSPSGAQETQYF; CDR3nt: TGTGCCACCAGCCCTAGCGGGGCCCAAGAGACCCAGTACTTC; v_gene: TRBV15; abundance: .; d_gene: TRBD2; j_gene: TRBJ2-5
CDR3aa: CSASGAGGSAETQYF; CDR3nt: TGCAGTGCTAGCGGAGCGGGGGGATCCGCAGAGACCCAGTACTTC; v_gene: TRBV20-1; abundance: few; d_gene: TRBD2; j_gene: TRBJ2-5
CDR3aa: CAISGFAEDGYTF; CDR3nt: TGTGCCATCAGTGGGTTTGCAGAGGACGGCTACACCTTC; v_gene: TRBV10-3; abundance: .; d_gene: .; j_gene: TRBJ1-2
CDR3aa: CASSFPGAPLHF; CDR3nt: TGTGCCAGCAGCTTTCCCGGAGCACCCCTCCACTTT; v_gene: TRBV7-9; abundance: few; d_gene: .; j_gene: TRBJ1-6
CDR3aa: CASSPRTSGGEQFF; CDR3nt: TGTGCCAGCAGCCCCCGGACTAGCGGGGGCGAGCAGTTCTTC; v_gene: TRBV7-8; abundance: few; d_gene: TRBD2; j_gene: TRBJ2-1
CDR3aa: CSVEGGEKYEQYF; CDR3nt: TGCAGCGTTGAAGGGGGAGAGAAGTACGAGCAGTACTTC; v_gene: TRBV29-1; abundance: .; d_gene: .; j_gene: TRBJ2-7
CDR3aa: CASSFAGGRTGELFF; CDR3nt: TGTGCCAGCAGCTTCGCGGGGGGGCGGACCGGGGAGCTGTTTTTT; v_gene: TRBV7-2; abundance: .; d_gene: TRBD2; j_gene: TRBJ2-2
CDR3aa: CASSLDRLSGANVLTF; CDR3nt: TGTGCCAGCAGTTTGGACAGGCTCTCTGGGGCCAACGTCCTGACTTTC; v_gene: TRBV6-5; abundance: few; d_gene: TRBD1; j_gene: TRBJ2-6
CDR3aa: CSARGTGQDIQYF; CDR3nt: TGCAGTGCTAGAGGGACAGGGCAGGACATTCAGTACTTC; v_gene: TRBV20-1; abundance: many; d_gene: TRBD1; j_gene: TRBJ2-4
CDR3aa: CASSSRSGGLYEQFF; CDR3nt: TGTGCCAGCAGTTCCCGTAGCGGGGGGTTGTATGAGCAGTTCTTC; v_gene: TRBV27; abundance: .; d_gene: TRBD2; j_gene: TRBJ2-1
CDR3aa: CASSDHHSTGRETQYF; CDR3nt: TGTGCCAGCAGCGATCACCACTCGACTGGGAGGGAGACCCAGTACTTC; v_gene: TRBV25-1; abundance: few; d_gene: .; j_gene: TRBJ2-5
CDR3aa: CASSAFTSGGPYEQYF; CDR3nt: TGTGCCAGCAGCGCCTTCACTAGCGGGGGACCCTACGAGCAGTACTTC; v_gene: TRBV9; abundance: few; d_gene: TRBD2; j_gene: TRBJ2-7
CDR3aa: CASKTAGGRLWYF; CDR3nt: TGTGCCAGCAAAACAGCGGGGGGACGCCTCTGGTACTTC; v_gene: TRBV3-1; abundance: .; d_gene: TRBD2; j_gene: TRBJ2-5
CDR3aa: CSARTSGGVETQYF; CDR3nt: TGCAGTGCTAGGACTAGCGGGGGAGTGGAGACCCAGTACTTC; v_gene: TRBV20-1; abundance: .; d_gene: TRBD2; j_gene: TRBJ2-5
CDR3aa: CASSTISGAGELFF; CDR3nt: TGTGCCAGTAGCACCATTAGCGGGGCCGGGGAGCTGTTTTTT; v_gene: TRBV19; abundance: once; d_gene: TRBD2; j_gene: TRBJ2-2
CDR3aa: CASSLAYGYTF; CDR3nt: TGTGCCAGCAGTTTAGCTTACGGCTACACCTTC; v_gene: TRBV12-3/TRBV12-4; abundance: .; d_gene: .; j_gene: TRBJ1-2
CDR3aa: CATSRPKSEGASRGKTQYF; CDR3nt: TGTGCCACCAGCAGACCCAAGTCGGAGGGGGCATCCCGCGGAAAGACCCAGTACTTC; v_gene: TRBV15; abundance: .; d_gene: .; j_gene: TRBJ2-5
CDR3aa: CAIKGAFEAFF; CDR3nt: TGTGCCATCAAGGGAGCCTTTGAAGCTTTCTTT; v_gene: TRBV10-3; abundance: few; d_gene: .; j_gene: TRBJ1-1
CDR3aa: CASSLTGLSGNTIYF; CDR3nt: TGTGCCAGCAGCCTCACAGGGCTCTCTGGAAACACCATATATTTT; v_gene: TRBV7-9; abundance: few; d_gene: .; j_gene: TRBJ1-3